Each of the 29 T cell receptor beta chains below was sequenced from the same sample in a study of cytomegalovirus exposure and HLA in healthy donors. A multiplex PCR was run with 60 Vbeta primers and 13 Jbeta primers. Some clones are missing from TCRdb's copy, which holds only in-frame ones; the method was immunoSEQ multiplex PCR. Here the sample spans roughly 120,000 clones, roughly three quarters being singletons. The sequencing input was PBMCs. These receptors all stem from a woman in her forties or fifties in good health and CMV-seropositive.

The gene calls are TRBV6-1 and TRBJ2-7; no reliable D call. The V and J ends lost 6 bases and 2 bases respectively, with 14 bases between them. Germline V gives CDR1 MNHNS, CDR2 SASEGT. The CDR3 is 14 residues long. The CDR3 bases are TGTGCCAGCAGACCAGGAAAAATACCCTACGAGCAGTACTTC. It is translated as CASRPGKIPYEQYF.

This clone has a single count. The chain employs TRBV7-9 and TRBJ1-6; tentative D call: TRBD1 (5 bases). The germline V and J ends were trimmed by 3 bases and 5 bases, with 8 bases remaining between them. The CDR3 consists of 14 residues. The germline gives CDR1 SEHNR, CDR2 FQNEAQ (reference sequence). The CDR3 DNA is TGTGCCAGCAGCTTTCTACAGGATAATTCACCCCTCCACTTT. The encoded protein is CASSFLQDNSPLHF.

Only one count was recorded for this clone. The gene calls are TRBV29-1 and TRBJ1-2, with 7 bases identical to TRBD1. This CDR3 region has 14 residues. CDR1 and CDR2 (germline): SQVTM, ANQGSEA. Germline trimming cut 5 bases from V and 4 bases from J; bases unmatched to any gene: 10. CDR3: CSVRSYRGTYGYTF. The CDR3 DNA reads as TGCAGCGTTCGATCTTACAGGGGAACCTATGGCTACACCTTC.

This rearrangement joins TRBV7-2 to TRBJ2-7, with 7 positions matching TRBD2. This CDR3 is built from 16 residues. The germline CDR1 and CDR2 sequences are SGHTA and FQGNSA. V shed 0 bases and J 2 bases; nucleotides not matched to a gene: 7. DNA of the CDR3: TGTGCCAGCAGCTTAGCGCCGGCTAGCGGCACCTACGAGCAGTACTTC. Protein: CASSLAPASGTYEQYF.

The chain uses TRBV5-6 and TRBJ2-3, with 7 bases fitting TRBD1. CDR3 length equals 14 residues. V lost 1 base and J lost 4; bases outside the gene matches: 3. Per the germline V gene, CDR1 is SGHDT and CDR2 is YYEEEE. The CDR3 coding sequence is TGTGCCAGCAGCTTGAGGGGGCTGGCAGATACGCAGTATTTT. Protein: CASSLRGLADTQYF. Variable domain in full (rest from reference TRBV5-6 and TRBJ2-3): DAGVTQSPTHLIKTRGQQVTLRCSPKSGHDTVSWYQQALGQGPQFIFQYYEEEERQRGNFPDRFSGHQFPNYSSELNVNALLLGDSALYLCASSLRGLADTQYFGPGTRLTVL.

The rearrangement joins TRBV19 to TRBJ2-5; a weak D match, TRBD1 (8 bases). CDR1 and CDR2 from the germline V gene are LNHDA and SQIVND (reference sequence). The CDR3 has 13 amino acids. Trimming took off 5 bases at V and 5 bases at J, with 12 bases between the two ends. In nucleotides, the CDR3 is TGTGCCAGTAGTCCACAGGGGGGGGAGACCCAGTACTTC. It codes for CASSPQGGETQYF.

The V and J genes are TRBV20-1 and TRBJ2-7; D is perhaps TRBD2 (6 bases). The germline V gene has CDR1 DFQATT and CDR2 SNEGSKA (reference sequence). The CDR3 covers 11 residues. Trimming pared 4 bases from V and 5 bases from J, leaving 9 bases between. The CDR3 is CSATRENEQYF. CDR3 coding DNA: TGCAGTGCTACACGGGAGAACGAGCAGTACTTC.

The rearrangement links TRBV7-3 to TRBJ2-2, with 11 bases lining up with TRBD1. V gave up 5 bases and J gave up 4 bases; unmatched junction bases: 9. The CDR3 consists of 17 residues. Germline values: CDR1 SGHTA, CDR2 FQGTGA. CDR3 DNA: TGTGCCAGCAGCGATACCCGGGACAGGGGGGGCACCGGGGAGCTGTTTTTT. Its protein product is CASSDTRDRGGTGELFF.

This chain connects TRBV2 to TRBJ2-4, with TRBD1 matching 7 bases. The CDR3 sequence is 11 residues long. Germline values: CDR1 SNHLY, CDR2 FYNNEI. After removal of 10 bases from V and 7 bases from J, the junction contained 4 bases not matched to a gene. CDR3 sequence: CATKQGNIQYF. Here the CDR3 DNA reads TGTGCCACTAAACAGGGGAACATTCAGTACTTC.

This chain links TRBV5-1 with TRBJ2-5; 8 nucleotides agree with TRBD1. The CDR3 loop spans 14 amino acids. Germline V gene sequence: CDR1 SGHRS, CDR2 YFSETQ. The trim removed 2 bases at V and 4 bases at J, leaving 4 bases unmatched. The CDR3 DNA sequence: TGCGCCAGCAGCTTACAGGGGGTTAGAGAGACCCAGTACTTC. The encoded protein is CASSLQGVRETQYF.

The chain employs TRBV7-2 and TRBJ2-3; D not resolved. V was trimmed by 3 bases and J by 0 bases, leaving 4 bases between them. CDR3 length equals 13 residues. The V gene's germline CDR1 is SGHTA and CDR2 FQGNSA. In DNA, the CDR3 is TGTGCCAGCAGCTTCCAGAGCACAGATACGCAGTATTTT. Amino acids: CASSFQSTDTQYF.

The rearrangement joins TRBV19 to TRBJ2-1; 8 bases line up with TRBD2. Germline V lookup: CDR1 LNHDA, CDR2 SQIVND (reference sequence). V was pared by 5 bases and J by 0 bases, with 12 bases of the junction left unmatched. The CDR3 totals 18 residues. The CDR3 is CASSASSGYTSSYNEQFF. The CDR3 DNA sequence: TGTGCCAGTAGTGCGTCTAGCGGGTACACAAGCTCCTACAATGAGCAGTTCTTC.

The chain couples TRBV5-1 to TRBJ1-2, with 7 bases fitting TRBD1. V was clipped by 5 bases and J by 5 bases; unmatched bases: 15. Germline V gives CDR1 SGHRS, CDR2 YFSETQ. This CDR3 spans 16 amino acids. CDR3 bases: TGCGCCAGCAGTTTAACTTACCAGGGGGTAGAATATGGCTACACCTTC. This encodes CASSLTYQGVEYGYTF.

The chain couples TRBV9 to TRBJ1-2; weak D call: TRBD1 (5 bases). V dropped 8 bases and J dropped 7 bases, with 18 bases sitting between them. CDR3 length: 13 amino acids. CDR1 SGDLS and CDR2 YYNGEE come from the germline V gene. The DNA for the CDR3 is TGTGCCAGTACGAGGTCGATAGGGGTTGGCTACACCTTC. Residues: CASTRSIGVGYTF.

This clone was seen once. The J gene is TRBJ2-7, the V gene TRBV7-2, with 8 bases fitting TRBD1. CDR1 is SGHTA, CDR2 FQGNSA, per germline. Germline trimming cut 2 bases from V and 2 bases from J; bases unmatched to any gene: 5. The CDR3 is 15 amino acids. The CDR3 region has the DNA TGTGCCAGCAGCTTAAGGACAGGGCAAACCTACGAGCAGTACTTC. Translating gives CASSLRTGQTYEQYF.

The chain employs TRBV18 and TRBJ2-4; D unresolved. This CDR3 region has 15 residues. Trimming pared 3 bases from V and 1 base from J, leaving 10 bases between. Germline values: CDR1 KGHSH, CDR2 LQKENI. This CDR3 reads CASSPPSEAKNIQYF. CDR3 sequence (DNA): TGTGCCAGCTCACCTCCCTCGGAGGCCAAAAACATTCAGTACTTC. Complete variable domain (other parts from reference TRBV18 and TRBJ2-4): NAGVMQNPRHLVRRRGQEARLRCSPMKGHSHVYWYRQLPEEGLKFMVYLQKENIIDESGMPKERFSAEFPKEGPSILRIQQVVRGDSAAYFCASSPPSEAKNIQYFGAGTRLSVL.

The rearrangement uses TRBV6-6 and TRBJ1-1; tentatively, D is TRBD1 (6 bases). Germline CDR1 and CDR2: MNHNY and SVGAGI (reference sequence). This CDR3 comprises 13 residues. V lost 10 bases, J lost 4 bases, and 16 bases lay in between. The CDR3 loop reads CAISNRVGTEAFF. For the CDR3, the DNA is TGTGCCATCTCGAACAGGGTCGGCACTGAAGCTTTCTTT.

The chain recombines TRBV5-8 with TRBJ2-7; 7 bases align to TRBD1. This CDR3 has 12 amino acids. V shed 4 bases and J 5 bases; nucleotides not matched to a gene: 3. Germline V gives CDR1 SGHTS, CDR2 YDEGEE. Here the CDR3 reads CASSLTGNEQYF. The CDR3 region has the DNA TGTGCCAGCAGCCTGACAGGGAACGAGCAGTACTTC.

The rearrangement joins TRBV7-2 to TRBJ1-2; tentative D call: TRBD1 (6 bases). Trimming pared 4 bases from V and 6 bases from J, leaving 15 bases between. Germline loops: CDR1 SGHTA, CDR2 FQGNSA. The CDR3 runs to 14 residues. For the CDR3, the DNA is TGTGCCAGCAGCTCCTCAGGGGCGTCGCATGGCTACACCTTC. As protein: CASSSSGASHGYTF.

The CDR3 sequence is CASSFGSGRYEQYF. The CDR3 DNA follows: TGTGCCAGCAGTTTCGGTAGCGGGAGGTACGAGCAGTACTTC. V usage is TRBV14 and J usage is TRBJ2-7; TRBD2 agrees at 10 bases. The CDR3 is made up of 14 amino acids. Trimming cost V 6 bases and J 4 bases; bases outside gene matches: 6. Per the germline V gene, CDR1 is SGHDN and CDR2 is FVKESK. Variable domain in full (rest from reference TRBV14 and TRBJ2-7): EAGVTQFPSHSVIEKGQTVTLRCDPISGHDNLYWYRRVMGKEIKFLLHFVKESKQDESGMPNNRFLAERTGGTYSTLKVQPAELEDSGVYFCASSFGSGRYEQYFGPGTRLTVT.

The CDR3 spells CASTSWGDRGETQYF. In DNA form, the CDR3 reads TGTGCCAGCACCTCCTGGGGGGATCGAGGAGAGACCCAGTACTTC. V usage is TRBV7-2 and J usage is TRBJ2-5, with D perhaps matching TRBD2 (6 bases). CDR1 and CDR2 from the germline V gene are SGHTA and FQGNSA. The CDR3 consists of 15 residues. V was cut by 7 bases and J by 4 bases, with 19 bases left in between.

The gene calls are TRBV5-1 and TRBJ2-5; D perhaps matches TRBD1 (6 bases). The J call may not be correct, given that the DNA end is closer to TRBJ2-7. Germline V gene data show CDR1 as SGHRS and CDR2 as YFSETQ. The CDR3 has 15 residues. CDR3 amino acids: CASSSGQYISYEQYF. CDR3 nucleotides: TGCGCCAGCAGCTCCGGACAGTACATCTCCTACGAGCAGTACTTC.

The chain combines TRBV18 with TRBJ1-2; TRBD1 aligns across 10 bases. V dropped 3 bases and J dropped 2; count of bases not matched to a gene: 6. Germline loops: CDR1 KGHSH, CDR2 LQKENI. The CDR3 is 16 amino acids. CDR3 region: CASSPGQGNTNYGYTF. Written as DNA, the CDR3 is TGTGCCAGCTCACCGGGACAGGGGAATACGAACTATGGCTACACCTTC.

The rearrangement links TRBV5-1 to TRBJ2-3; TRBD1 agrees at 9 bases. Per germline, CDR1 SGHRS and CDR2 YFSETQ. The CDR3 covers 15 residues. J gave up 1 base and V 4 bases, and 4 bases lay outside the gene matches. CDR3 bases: TGCGCCAGCAGCCCGACAGGGGGGGGCACAGATACGCAGTATTTT. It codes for CASSPTGGGTDTQYF. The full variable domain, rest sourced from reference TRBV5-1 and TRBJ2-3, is KAGVTQTPRYLIKTRGQQVTLSCSPISGHRSVSWYQQTPGQGLQFLFEYFSETQRNKGNFPGRFSGRQFSNSRSEMNVSTLELGDSALYLCASSPTGGGTDTQYFGPGTRLTVL.

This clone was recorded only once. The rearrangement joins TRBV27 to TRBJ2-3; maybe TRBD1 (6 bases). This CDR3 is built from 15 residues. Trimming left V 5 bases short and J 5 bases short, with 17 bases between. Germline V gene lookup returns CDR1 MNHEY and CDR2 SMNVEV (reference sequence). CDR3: CASSVTGYQGDTQYF. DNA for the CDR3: TGTGCCAGCAGTGTAACAGGGTATCAGGGAGATACGCAGTATTTT.

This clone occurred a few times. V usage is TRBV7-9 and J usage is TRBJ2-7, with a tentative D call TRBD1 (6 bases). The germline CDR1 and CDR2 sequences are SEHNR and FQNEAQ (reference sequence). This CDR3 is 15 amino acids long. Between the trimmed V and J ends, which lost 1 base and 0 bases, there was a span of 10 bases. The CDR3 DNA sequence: TGTGCCAGCAGCTTAGAGCCAGGGGCCTCCTACGAGCAGTACTTC. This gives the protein CASSLEPGASYEQYF. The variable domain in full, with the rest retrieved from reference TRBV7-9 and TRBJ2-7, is DTGVSQNPRHKITKRGQNVTFRCDPISEHNRLYWYRQTLGQGPEFLTYFQNEAQLEKSRLLSDRFSAERPKGSFSTLEIQRTEQGDSAMYLCASSLEPGASYEQYFGPGTRLTVT.

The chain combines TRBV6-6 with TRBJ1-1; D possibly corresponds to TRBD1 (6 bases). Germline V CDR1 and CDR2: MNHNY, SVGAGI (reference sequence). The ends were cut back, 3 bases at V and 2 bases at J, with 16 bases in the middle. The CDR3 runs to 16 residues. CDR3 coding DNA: TGTGCCAGCAGTTATGGGGGCGCTAACCTAAACACTGAAGCTTTCTTT. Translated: CASSYGGANLNTEAFF.

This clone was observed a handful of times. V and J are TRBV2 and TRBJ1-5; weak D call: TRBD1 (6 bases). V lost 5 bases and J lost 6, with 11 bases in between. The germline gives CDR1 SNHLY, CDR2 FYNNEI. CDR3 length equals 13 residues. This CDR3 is CASSSDRLQPQHF. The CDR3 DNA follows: TGTGCCAGCAGTTCTGACAGGCTTCAGCCCCAGCATTTT.

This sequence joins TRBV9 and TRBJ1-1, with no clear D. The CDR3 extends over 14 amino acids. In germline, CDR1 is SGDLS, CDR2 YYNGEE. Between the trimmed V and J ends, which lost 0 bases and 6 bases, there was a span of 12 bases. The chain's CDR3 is CASSVGPRVPEAFF. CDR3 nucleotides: TGTGCCAGCAGCGTAGGGCCGAGGGTCCCTGAAGCTTTCTTT. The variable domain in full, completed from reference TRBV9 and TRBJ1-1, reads DSGVTQTPKHLITATGQRVTLRCSPRSGDLSVYWYQQSLDQGLQFLIQYYNGEERAKGNILERFSAQQFPDLHSELNLSSLELGDSALYFCASSVGPRVPEAFFGQGTRLTVV.